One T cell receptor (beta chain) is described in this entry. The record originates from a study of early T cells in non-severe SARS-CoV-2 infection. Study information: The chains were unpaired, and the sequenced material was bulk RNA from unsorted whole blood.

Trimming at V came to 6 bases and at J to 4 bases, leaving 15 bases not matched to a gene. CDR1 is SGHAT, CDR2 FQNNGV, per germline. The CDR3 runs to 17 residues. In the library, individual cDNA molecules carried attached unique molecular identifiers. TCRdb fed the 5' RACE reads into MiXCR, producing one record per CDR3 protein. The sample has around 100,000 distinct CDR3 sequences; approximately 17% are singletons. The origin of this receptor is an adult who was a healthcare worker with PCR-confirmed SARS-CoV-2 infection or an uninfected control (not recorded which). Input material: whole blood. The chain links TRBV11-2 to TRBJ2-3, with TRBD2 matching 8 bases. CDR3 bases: TGTGCCAGCAGATCCGTTGGGCGGGGGGCTCGCGCAGATACGCAGTATTTT. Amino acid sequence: CASRSVGRGARADTQYF.